Shown below are 18 T cell receptor beta chains from a single sample sequenced in a study of PD-1 blockade in classical Hodgkin lymphoma. Exposure to brentuximab vedotin varied, and each patient had relapsed following autologous stem cell transplantation. The method was immunoSEQ multiplex PCR; TCRdb's version includes in-frame clones alone and lacks a portion of them. Altogether about 20,000 clones are present, around 80% being singletons, with the ten largest covering approximately 24%. The material was peripheral blood mononuclear cells (PBMCs), obtained at baseline. The receptors come from a human donor with classical Hodgkin lymphoma.

V usage is TRBV29-1 and J usage is TRBJ2-3; D ambiguous. The ends were cut back, 3 bases at V and 2 bases at J, with 15 bases in the middle. The CDR3 is 15 amino acids. Germline-derived CDR1 and CDR2 are SQVTM and ANQGSEA. The DNA of the CDR3 is TGCAGCGTTGATGGGCTTACGGGTCACACAGATACGCAGTATTTT. It specifies CSVDGLTGHTDTQYF.

CDR3 DNA: TGTGCCAGCAGCCCAGGACCGGGGAGGGACACTGAAGCTTTCTTT. Translating gives CASSPGPGRDTEAFF. The chain links TRBV11-3 to TRBJ1-1; the D is unclear. CDR3 length: 15 residues. The germline gives CDR1 SGHNT, CDR2 YENEEA. The germline V and J ends were trimmed by 5 bases and 3 bases, with 16 bases remaining between them.

The chain combines TRBV19 with TRBJ1-5; D call uncertain. V was cut by 3 bases and J by 4 bases, with 13 bases left in between. The CDR3 extends over 15 amino acids. CDR1 and CDR2 (germline): LNHDA, SQIVND (reference sequence). In DNA, the CDR3 is TGTGCCAGTAGTATGTTCGGGCGGAAGAATCAGCCCCAGCATTTT. It translates to CASSMFGRKNQPQHF.

This clone was recorded a few times. The CDR3 region is CAWGRDGHTEAFF. The CDR3 nucleotides are TGTGCCTGGGGCCGGGACGGGCACACTGAAGCTTTCTTT. This chain connects TRBV30 to TRBJ1-1, with a possible D match to TRBD1 (5 bases). The V end lost 5 bases, the J end lost 3 bases, and 13 bases lay between the germline ends. Germline CDR1 GTSNPN, CDR2 SVGIG (reference sequence). The CDR3 loop spans 13 amino acids.

This clone was counted once. V and J are TRBV10-3 and TRBJ2-5; 8 bases align to TRBD2. Trimming took 7 bases from V and 5 from J; bases not matched to a gene: 9. CDR3 length equals 14 residues. CDR1 ENHRY and CDR2 SYGVKD come from the germline V gene. The CDR3 bases are TGTGCCATCACCAGTAGCGGGAACGGGGAGACCCAGTACTTC. Amino acids: CAITSSGNGETQYF.

The chain recombines TRBV7-2 with TRBJ2-7; 7 nucleotides line up with TRBD2. The V gene end was trimmed by 5 bases and the J gene end by 9 bases; junction bases not matched to a gene: 13. CDR1 is SGHTA and CDR2 is FQGNSA in the germline V gene. The CDR3 runs to 14 residues. This CDR3 reads CASSPMGGGFWQYF. The CDR3 region has the DNA TGTGCCAGCAGCCCCATGGGCGGGGGATTTTGGCAGTACTTC.

The CDR3 DNA sequence: TGTGCCAGTAGTACCTACCACAGGGGAGAAAACACCATATATTTT. Encoded protein: CASSTYHRGENTIYF. The gene calls are TRBV19 and TRBJ1-3; 7 positions agree with TRBD1. The CDR3 is 15 residues long. After removal of 4 bases from V and 6 bases from J, the junction contained 9 bases not matched to a gene. Germline CDR1 LNHDA, CDR2 SQIVND (reference sequence).

V is TRBV27 and J is TRBJ1-2, with TRBD1 as a possible D gene (5 bases). V was clipped by 0 bases and J by 4 bases, with 9 bases between them. CDR3 length: 14 residues. Germline V gives CDR1 MNHEY, CDR2 SMNVEV (reference sequence). The CDR3 sequence: CASSLSRGSYGYTF. DNA of the CDR3: TGTGCCAGCAGTTTATCGAGGGGATCCTATGGCTACACCTTC.

Only a few counts were recorded for this clone. J is TRBJ2-7 and V is TRBV7-2; no firm D call. The germline V and J ends were trimmed by 3 bases and 1 base, with 7 bases remaining between them. Germline V CDR1 and CDR2: SGHTA, FQGNSA. The CDR3 runs to 13 residues. The CDR3 coding sequence is TGTGCCAGCAGCTTCGGAGTGTCCTACGAGCAGTACTTC. This encodes CASSFGVSYEQYF.

The chain is built from TRBV25-1 and TRBJ2-3; 11 nucleotides match TRBD2. CDR1 and CDR2 (germline): MGHDK, SYGVNS. The CDR3 extends over 16 amino acids. The V and J ends lost 6 bases and 5 bases, in that order; junction bases with no gene match: 10. The CDR3 DNA follows: TGTGCCAGCAGAAAAAGGTTACTAGCGGGGGAAGATACGCAGTATTTT. Protein sequence: CASRKRLLAGEDTQYF.

A note on this clone: The junction departs from the called germline gene at one end, perhaps through a read error. The chain combines TRBV7-9 with TRBJ2-5; 9 bases are a match to TRBD2. This CDR3 has 13 amino acids. Per the germline V gene, CDR1 is SEHNR and CDR2 is FQNEAQ (reference sequence). The CDR3 region has the DNA TGCAGCTGGGCTAGCGGGGCGAAAGAGACCCAGTACTTC. It translates to CSWASGAKETQYF.

The chain combines TRBV6-6 with TRBJ1-1; D is undetermined. The germline CDR1 and CDR2 sequences are MNHNY and SVGAGI (reference sequence). The CDR3 is 14 amino acids. V was trimmed by 0 bases and J by 5 bases, leaving 10 bases between them. CDR3: CASSYSLPGTEAFF. CDR3 DNA: TGTGCCAGCAGTTACTCGCTTCCGGGGACTGAAGCTTTCTTT.

This clone was counted a single time. V is TRBV28 and J is TRBJ1-2; no firm D call. CDR1 and CDR2 from the germline V gene are MDHEN and SYDVKM. Trimming stripped 4 bases from V and 2 bases from J, with 17 bases between. The CDR3 is 16 residues long. For the CDR3, the DNA is TGTGCCAGCAGTTCAGGCAGTGAAACTGTAAACTATGGCTACACCTTC. This gives the protein CASSSGSETVNYGYTF.

CDR3 protein: CASSDESGYNSPLHF. CDR3 nucleotide sequence: TGTGCCAGCAGTGATGAGTCAGGGTATAATTCACCCCTCCACTTT. The chain carries TRBV2 and TRBJ1-6, with D possibly TRBD1 on 5 matching bases. The CDR3 contains 15 residues. Germline values: CDR1 SNHLY, CDR2 FYNNEI. Between the trimmed V and J ends, which lost 3 bases and 4 bases, there was a span of 10 bases.

This chain joins TRBV6-1 and TRBJ2-7; D unclear. This CDR3 spans 14 amino acids. Trimming pared 3 bases from V and 4 bases from J, leaving 13 bases between. CDR1 is MNHNS and CDR2 is SASEGT in the germline V gene. CDR3 coding DNA: TGTGCCAGCAGTGAGATCGCCCTTCAATACGAGCAGTACTTC. This translates into CASSEIALQYEQYF.

V and J are TRBV10-3 and TRBJ2-3, with 10 bases matching TRBD2. The junction had 2 bases not matched to a gene; V was cut back by 5 bases and J by 0 bases. Germline values: CDR1 ENHRY, CDR2 SYGVKD. The CDR3 contains 15 residues. CDR3 amino acids: CAISKTSGSTDTQYF. CDR3 nucleotides: TGTGCCATCAGTAAGACTAGCGGGAGCACAGATACGCAGTATTTT.

The chain is built from TRBV7-6 and TRBJ2-5, with 16 bases aligning to TRBD2. Per the germline V gene, CDR1 is SGHVS and CDR2 is FNYEAQ. V was pared by 5 bases and J by 5 bases, with 14 bases of the junction left unmatched. This CDR3 spans 19 amino acids. CDR3 sequence reads: CASSGGLAGGKPLGETQYF. The CDR3 coding sequence is TGTGCCAGCAGCGGGGGACTAGCGGGAGGGAAACCCCTAGGGGAGACCCAGTACTTC.

By frequency in the sample, this clone is medium-sized. This chain links TRBV27 with TRBJ1-5; D unclear. Germline CDR1 reads MNHEY; CDR2 reads SMNVEV (reference sequence). The CDR3 runs to 16 residues. Trimming shortened V by 2 bases and J by 0 bases, and 11 bases separated the two germline ends. CDR3 nucleotides: TGTGCCAGCAGTTTAATTGGAGGGTATAGCAATCAGCCCCAGCATTTT. This gives the protein CASSLIGGYSNQPQHF.